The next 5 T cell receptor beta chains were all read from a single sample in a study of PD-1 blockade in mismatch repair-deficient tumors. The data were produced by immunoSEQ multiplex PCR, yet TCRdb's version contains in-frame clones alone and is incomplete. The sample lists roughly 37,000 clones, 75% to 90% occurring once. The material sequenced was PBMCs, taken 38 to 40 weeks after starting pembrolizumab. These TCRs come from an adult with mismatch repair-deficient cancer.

This CDR3 is CASSILGENDEQFF. The CDR3 DNA follows: TGTGCCAGCAGCATCCTTGGGGAGAATGATGAGCAGTTCTTC. The chain is built from TRBV21-1 and TRBJ2-1; TRBD2 is taken as the D call from the table, unchecked against the DNA. TRBV21-1 is tagged as a pseudogene. The CDR3 runs 14 residues.

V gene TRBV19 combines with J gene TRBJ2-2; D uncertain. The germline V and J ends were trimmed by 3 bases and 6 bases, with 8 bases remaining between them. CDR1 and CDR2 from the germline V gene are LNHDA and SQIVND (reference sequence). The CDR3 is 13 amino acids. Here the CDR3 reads CASSIRDSGELFF. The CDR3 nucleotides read TGTGCCAGTAGTATCCGAGATTCCGGGGAGCTGTTTTTT. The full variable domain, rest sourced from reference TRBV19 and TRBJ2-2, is DGGITQSPKYLFRKEGQNVTLSCEQNLNHDAMYWYRQDPGQGLRLIYYSQIVNDFQKGDIAEGYSVSREKKESFPLTVTSAQKNPTAFYLCASSIRDSGELFFGEGSRLTVL.

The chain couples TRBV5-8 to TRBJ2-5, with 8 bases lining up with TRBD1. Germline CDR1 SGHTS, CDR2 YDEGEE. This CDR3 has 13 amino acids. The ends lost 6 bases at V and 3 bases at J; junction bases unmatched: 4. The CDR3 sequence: CASTRGRKETQYF. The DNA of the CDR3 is TGTGCCAGCACCAGGGGGCGGAAAGAGACCCAGTACTTC.

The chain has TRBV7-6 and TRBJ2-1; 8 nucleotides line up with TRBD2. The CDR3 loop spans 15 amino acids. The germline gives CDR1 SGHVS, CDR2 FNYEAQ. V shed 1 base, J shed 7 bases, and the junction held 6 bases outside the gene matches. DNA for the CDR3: TGTGCCAGCAGCTTAGGTGCGGGAGGTCTGAATGAGCAGTTCTTC. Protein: CASSLGAGGLNEQFF.

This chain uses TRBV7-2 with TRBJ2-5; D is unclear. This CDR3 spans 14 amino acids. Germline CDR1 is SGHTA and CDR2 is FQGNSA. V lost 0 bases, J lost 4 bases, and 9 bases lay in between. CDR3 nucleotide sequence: TGTGCCAGCAGCTTAGCTGGCAGATCAGAGACCCAGTACTTC. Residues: CASSLAGRSETQYF.